This paragraph reports one T cell receptor beta chain. This clonotype has only a few counts. Its antigen target is currently unknown. Mismatch with germline at one junction end may stem from a read error. From the germline V gene (reference sequence), CDR1 is SGHKS and CDR2 is YYEKEE. Spanning cysteine to phenylalanine, the CDR3 consists of 13 amino acids. This entry keeps only the CDR3 DNA: 39 bases, framed from base 1. The library was made by 5' RACE. TCRdb shows the sequencer as NextSeq 500. To allow correction of PCR and sequencing errors, the TCR library protocol tagged every TCR cDNA molecule with a unique molecular identifier. In the authors' own workflow: TCR identification, UMI-based error correction and CDR3 extraction were all carried out with Decombinator tools. TCRs above a frequency of 2 per 1,000, corresponding to the top 1% of the tumor frequency distribution, were defined as expanded. Expanded tumor TCRs were classed as regional if statistically deemed absent (corrected P<0.05) from at least one tumor region, otherwise ubiquitous. Renyi diversity was computed with the R vegan package after each repertoire had been subsampled 100 times to 5,000 TCRs. CDR3 similarity networks were constructed using string-kernel similarity of amino acid triplets, with links drawn between CDR3s whose pairwise similarity was above 0.82. Starting from the raw public reads, TCRdb applied fastp trimming at Q25, assembled clones with MiXCR and retained in-frame beta chains. One record per CDR3 amino acid sequence lists the most common genes and DNA. TCRdb, not the original authors, processed these V and J calls. In all, the sample holds about 100,000 distinct CDR3 sequences, and 4.4% of those were seen once. 21% of the sample is held by the ten biggest clonotypes.

These data come from a study of spatial heterogeneity in lung cancer (dated by TCRdb to the late 2010s). As for the study more broadly: Beta-chain transcripts were consistently detected in greater numbers than alpha-chain transcripts, which likely reflects a higher abundance of beta-chain transcripts. In tumor regions, TCR transcript counts showed a strong correlation with a T cell transcriptional module score derived from matched bulk RNA-seq. In the raw uncorrected reads, each unique combination of TCR and UMI appeared more than ten times on average. TCR alpha and beta repertoires were quantitatively compared across multiple tumor regions, matched nontumor lung and blood in non-small cell lung cancer. Nonsynonymous mutation counts, determined by whole-exome sequencing of tumor tissue, were related to features of the TCR repertoire. At surgery, both alpha and beta chains were TCR-sequenced in 200 to 250 tumor regions, about 64 matched nontumor lung samples and 50 to 60 PBMC samples.

Results and caveats for the whole study, not just this receptor: TCR-seq was estimated to cover only approximately 6.6% of tumor T cells for alpha chains and approximately 13% for beta chains. The count of ubiquitous expanded TCRs correlated with the count of ubiquitous nonsynonymous mutations, and the count of regional expanded TCRs correlated with the count of regional nonsynonymous mutations. Additional single-cell paired TCR alpha and beta sequencing was considered necessary to confirm, at a functional level, the hypothesis that regional TCRs recognize regional mutations. The number of expanded intratumoral alpha and beta TCRs correlated with the tumor nonsynonymous mutation count.

The intended sense of this specimen's time point label: sample taken at primary tumor resection. Donors were some 78 patients with early-stage, untreated non-small cell lung cancer from the lung TRACERx cohort. For TCR sequencing, whole RNA was extracted from tumor and nontumor lung tissue, or from cryopreserved PBMC samples, and no cell sorting was done. Patients were selected for TCR sequencing only if sufficient RNA was available from at least two tumor regions. A lung pathologist reviewed the tumor and adjacent nontumor lung specimens before the specimens were selected. This sample comprised lung tumor tissue, obtained at surgery. This receptor was identified in a male donor with early-stage non-small cell lung cancer. The chain was built from TRBV5-5 and TRBJ1-2; there is no confident call for the D gene. In nucleotide form, the sequence is TGTGCCAGCAGCTTGAGTTTTGGGCAGACCTCCGCCTTC. Translation gives CASSLSFGQTSAF.